The 9 T cell receptor beta chains given below trace back to one sample, sequenced in a study of blood T cell repertoires in COVID-19. TCRdb's table, derived via immunoSEQ multiplex PCR, lists solely in-frame clones and lacks some. This sample carries about 120,000 clones, 80% to 90% of them seen once, and the ten largest clones take more than 4%. The sequenced sample consisted of peripheral blood. Receptors originate from a man aged 40-50 years with acute or convalescent COVID-19.

The V gene is TRBV7-2, the J gene TRBJ1-3; no clear D gene. The CDR3 length is 16 residues. Trimming pared 0 bases from V and 4 bases from J, leaving 13 bases between. CDR1 and CDR2 from the germline V gene are SGHTA and FQGNSA. The CDR3 region is CASSLARGFGGNTIYF. The CDR3 region has the DNA TGTGCCAGCAGCTTAGCTCGGGGTTTCGGGGGAAACACCATATATTTT.

The V and J genes are TRBV7-2 and TRBJ2-7, with a possible D match to TRBD2 (6 bases). V was cut by 1 base and J by 0 bases, with 10 bases left in between. The CDR3 spans 15 residues. Germline V gives CDR1 SGHTA, CDR2 FQGNSA. For the CDR3, the DNA is TGTGCCAGCAGCTTAGACGGGAGTCTCTCCTACGAGCAGTACTTC. It is translated as CASSLDGSLSYEQYF. The whole variable domain, filled in from reference TRBV7-2 and TRBJ2-7, reads GAGVSQSPSNKVTEKGKDVELRCDPISGHTALYWYRQSLGQGLEFLIYFQGNSAPDKSGLPSDRFSAERTGGSVSTLTIQRTQQEDSAVYLCASSLDGSLSYEQYFGPGTRLTVT.

This clone was detected once. The chain carries TRBV4-1 and TRBJ2-3, with TRBD2 matching 8 bases. V trimming: 3 bases; J trimming: 1 base; junction bases outside the gene matches: 12. Per germline, CDR1 MGHRA and CDR2 YSYEKL. This CDR3 region has 18 residues. For the CDR3, the DNA is TGCGCCAGCAGCCAGGGCCGGGGGAGCGGGGGCCGCACAGATACGCAGTATTTT. It codes for CASSQGRGSGGRTDTQYF.

This sequence joins TRBV6-5 and TRBJ2-7; maybe TRBD2 (6 bases). The CDR3 contains 12 residues. CDR1 is MNHEY and CDR2 is SVGAGI in the germline V gene. V lost 5 bases and J 6 bases, leaving 11 bases between the germline ends. CDR3 loop: CASSPVGGEQYF. DNA for the CDR3: TGTGCCAGCAGTCCGGTGGGGGGCGAGCAGTACTTC.

The gene calls are TRBV5-4 and TRBJ1-2; D is possibly TRBD1 (5 bases). V was pared by 1 base and J by 4 bases, with 8 bases between. Germline V gene data show CDR1 as SGHNT and CDR2 as YYREEE (reference sequence). This CDR3 is 13 amino acids long. CDR3 amino acids: CASSLRGGYGYTF. CDR3 nucleotides: TGTGCCAGCAGCTTGCGGGGGGGCTATGGCTACACCTTC.

The V gene is TRBV6-5, the J gene TRBJ1-5; a weak D match, TRBD1 (6 bases). Germline CDR1 and CDR2: MNHEY and SVGAGI. The germline V and J ends were trimmed by 6 bases and 4 bases, with 16 bases remaining between them. This CDR3 is 15 amino acids long. The CDR3 sequence: CASSASGGWNQPQHF. CDR3 DNA: TGTGCCAGCAGCGCATCGGGGGGCTGGAATCAGCCCCAGCATTTT.

The rearrangement uses TRBV6-5 and TRBJ1-1; 8 bases match TRBD1. V was pared by 7 bases and J by 1 base, with 5 bases of the junction left unmatched. The CDR3 has 14 amino acids. The germline V gene encodes CDR1 MNHEY and CDR2 SVGAGI. The CDR3 coding sequence is TGTGCCAGCACTTTGGGACAGGCGAACACTGAAGCTTTCTTT. Protein: CASTLGQANTEAFF.

The CDR3 DNA reads TGTGCCAGCAGCCGACAGGGTTGGAACACTGAAGCTTTCTTT. Protein sequence: CASSRQGWNTEAFF. V and J are TRBV6-5 and TRBJ1-1, with 7 bases aligning to TRBD1. Germline CDR1 and CDR2: MNHEY and SVGAGI. V lost 6 bases to trimming and J lost 1 base; unmatched junction nucleotides: 5. This CDR3 comprises 14 residues.

The sample holds one count of this clone. The chain employs TRBV9 and TRBJ2-5; 9 bases are shared with TRBD2. This CDR3 is built from 15 residues. Germline V lookup: CDR1 SGDLS, CDR2 YYNGEE. The junction had 7 bases not matched to a gene; V was cut back by 2 bases and J by 5 bases. The CDR3 DNA follows: TGTGCCAGCAGCGTCGCGGGAGGGCCTTGGGAGACCCAGTACTTC. Its protein is CASSVAGGPWETQYF.